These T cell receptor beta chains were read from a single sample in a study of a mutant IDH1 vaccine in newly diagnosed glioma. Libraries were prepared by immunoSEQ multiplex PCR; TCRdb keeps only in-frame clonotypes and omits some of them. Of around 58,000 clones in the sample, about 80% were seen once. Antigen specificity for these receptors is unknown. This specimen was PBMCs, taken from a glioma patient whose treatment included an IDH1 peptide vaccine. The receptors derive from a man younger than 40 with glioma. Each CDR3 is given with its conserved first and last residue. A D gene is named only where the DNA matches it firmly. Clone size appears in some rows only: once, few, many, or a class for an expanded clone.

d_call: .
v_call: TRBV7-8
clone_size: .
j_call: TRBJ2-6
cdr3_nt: TGTGCCAGCAGCTCCCATACAGGGGAGGCTGGGGCCAACGTCCTGACTTTC
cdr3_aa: CASSSHTGEAGANVLTF

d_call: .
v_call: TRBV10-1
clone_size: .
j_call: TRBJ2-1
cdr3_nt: TGCGCCAGCAGTGAATATGTCGGGGGAAACAATGAGCAGTTCTTC
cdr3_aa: CASSEYVGGNNEQFF

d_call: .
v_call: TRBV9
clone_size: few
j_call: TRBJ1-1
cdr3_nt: TGTGCCAGCAGCGTACGCCCAGTGAACACTGAAGCTTTCTTT
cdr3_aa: CASSVRPVNTEAFF

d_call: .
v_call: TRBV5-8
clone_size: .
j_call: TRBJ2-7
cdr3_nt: TGTGCCAGCAGCTCCTACCACGAGCAGTACTTC
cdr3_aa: CASSSYHEQYF

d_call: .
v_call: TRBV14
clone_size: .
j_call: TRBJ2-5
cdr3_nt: TGTGCCAGCAGCGGGGGACTGCGACAAGAGACCCAGTACTTC
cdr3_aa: CASSGGLRQETQYF

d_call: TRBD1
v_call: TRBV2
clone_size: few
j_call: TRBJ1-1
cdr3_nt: TGTGCCAGCAGTGAAACAGGGGAGAACACTGAAGCTTTCTTT
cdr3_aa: CASSETGENTEAFF

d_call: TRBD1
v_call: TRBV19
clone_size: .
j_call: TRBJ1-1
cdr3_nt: TGTGCCAGTAGTCGGACAGGGGGTTGGAACACTGAAGCTTTCTTT
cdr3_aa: CASSRTGGWNTEAFF

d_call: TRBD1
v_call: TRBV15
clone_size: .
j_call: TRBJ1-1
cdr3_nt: TGTGCCACCAGCAGTAGGACAGGCTGGAACACTGAAGCTTTCTTT
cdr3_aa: CATSSRTGWNTEAFF

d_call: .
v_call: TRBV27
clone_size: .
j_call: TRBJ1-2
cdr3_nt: TGTGCCAGCAATTCCATGAGGGGGAACTATGGCTACACCTTC
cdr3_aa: CASNSMRGNYGYTF

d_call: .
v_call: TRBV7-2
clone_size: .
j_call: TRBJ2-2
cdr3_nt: TGTGCCAGCAGCTTAGAAGGCCCAAGGGGCGGCGGGGAGCTGTTTTTT
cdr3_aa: CASSLEGPRGGGELFF

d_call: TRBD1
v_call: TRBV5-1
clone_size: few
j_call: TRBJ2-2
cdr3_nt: TGCGCCAGCAGCATATCCGGGACAGGGGGCAAGGGGGAGCTGTTTTTT
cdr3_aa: CASSISGTGGKGELFF

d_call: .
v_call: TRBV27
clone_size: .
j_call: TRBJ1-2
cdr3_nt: TGTGCCAGCAGTTTGAACCCCCCACAGGGTGAGGATGGCTACACCTTC
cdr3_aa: CASSLNPPQGEDGYTF

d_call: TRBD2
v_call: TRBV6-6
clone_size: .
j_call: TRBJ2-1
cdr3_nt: TGTGCCAGCAGTTACTCGCGGGGGGGCGACAATGAGCAGTTCTTC
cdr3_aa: CASSYSRGGDNEQFF

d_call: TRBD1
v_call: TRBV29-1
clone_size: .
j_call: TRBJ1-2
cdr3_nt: TGCAGCGTTGAATGGTGGGACAGGGACGGCTATGGCTACACCTTC
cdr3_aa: CSVEWWDRDGYGYTF

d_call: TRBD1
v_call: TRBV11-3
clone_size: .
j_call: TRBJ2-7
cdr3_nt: TGTGCCAGCAGCCCAGGGACAGGGTCCTACGAGCAGTACTTC
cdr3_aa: CASSPGTGSYEQYF

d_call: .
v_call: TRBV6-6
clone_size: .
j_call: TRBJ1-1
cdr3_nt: TGTGCCAGCAGTTACTCTAGGTCGGCTGAAGCTTTCTTT
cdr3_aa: CASSYSRSAEAFF

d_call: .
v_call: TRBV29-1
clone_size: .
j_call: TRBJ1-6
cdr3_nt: TGCAGCGTTCAACAGGGCGGGGAATCACCCCTCCACTTT
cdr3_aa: CSVQQGGESPLHF

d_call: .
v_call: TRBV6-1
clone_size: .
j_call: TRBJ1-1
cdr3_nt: TGTGCCAGCAAGGTCCGGGGGGGGAACACTGAAGCTTTCTTT
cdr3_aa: CASKVRGGNTEAFF

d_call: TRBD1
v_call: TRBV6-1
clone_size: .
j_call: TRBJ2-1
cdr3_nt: TGTGCCGTACGGGGACAGAGCCTATACAATGAGCAGTTCTTC
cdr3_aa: CAVRGQSLYNEQFF

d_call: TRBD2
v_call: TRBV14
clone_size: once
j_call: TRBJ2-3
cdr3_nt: TGTGCCAGCTCAGCCAGCGGGGGGACTGATACGCAGTATTTT
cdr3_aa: CASSASGGTDTQYF

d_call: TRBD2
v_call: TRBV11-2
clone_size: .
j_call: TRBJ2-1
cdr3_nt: TGTGCCAGCAGCCCCTTCCGGGGGGGCTTGGATGAGCAGTTCTTC
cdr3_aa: CASSPFRGGLDEQFF

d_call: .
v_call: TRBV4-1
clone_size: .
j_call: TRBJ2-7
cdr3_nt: TGCGCCAGCAGCCAAGATCGAGGCAGGGGAAGAGGGGAGCAGTACTTC
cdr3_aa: CASSQDRGRGRGEQYF

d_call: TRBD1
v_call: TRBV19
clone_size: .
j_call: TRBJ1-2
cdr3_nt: TGTGCCAGTAGTGAGGGACAGGGACGGGCTAACTATGGCTACACCTTC
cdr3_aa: CASSEGQGRANYGYTF

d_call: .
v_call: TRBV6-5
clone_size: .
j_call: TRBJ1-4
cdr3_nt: TGTGCCAGCAGTTCCGCTACGGCAACTAATGAAAAACTGTTTTTT
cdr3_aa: CASSSATATNEKLFF

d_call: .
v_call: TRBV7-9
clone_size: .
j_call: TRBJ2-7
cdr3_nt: TGTGCCAGCAGCCCAGCAGTCTCCTACGAGCAGTACTTC
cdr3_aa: CASSPAVSYEQYF

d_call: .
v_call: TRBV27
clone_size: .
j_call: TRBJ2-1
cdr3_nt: TGTGCCAGCAGCACAGCGAGCTCCTACAATGAGCAGTTCTTC
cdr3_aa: CASSTASSYNEQFF

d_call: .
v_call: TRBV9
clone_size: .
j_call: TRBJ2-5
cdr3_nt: TGTGCCAGCAGCGTAGACCGGATGGGAGAGACCCAGTACTTC
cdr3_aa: CASSVDRMGETQYF

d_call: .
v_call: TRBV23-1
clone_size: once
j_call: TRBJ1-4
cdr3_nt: TGCGCCAGCACCTCCGGACAACAAGGGGAATCAACTAATGAAAAACTGTTTTTT
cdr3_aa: CASTSGQQGESTNEKLFF

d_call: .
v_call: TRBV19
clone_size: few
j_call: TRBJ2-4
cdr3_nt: TGTGCCAGTAGTATAGTTGGAGCCGGGACTCAAAACATTCAGTACTTC
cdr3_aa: CASSIVGAGTQNIQYF

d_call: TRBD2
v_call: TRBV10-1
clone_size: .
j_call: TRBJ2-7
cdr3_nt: TGCGCCAGCCGCGGTTCTAGCGGGGCCTCGGGCGAGCAGTACTTC
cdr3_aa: CASRGSSGASGEQYF